This T cell receptor (beta chain) was retrieved from a study of human T cells and chemical hapten exposure. As for the study in general: Small differences in pooled library volume mainly drove the variation in TCR yields per sample.

Germline lookup yields CDR1 SQVTM and CDR2 ANQGSEA. The V gene end was trimmed by 6 bases and the J gene end by 9 bases; junction bases not matched to a gene: 7. The CDR3 consists of 14 residues. Whole-study findings and limits: Following DPC sensitization, TCRs present above 1 in 1000 frequency showed no change.

Individual cDNA molecules in this library carried unique molecular identifiers. How the authors handled the data: With a range of about 23,224 to 690,600, the median per sample was roughly 97,000 TCRs. Using its own MiXCR run on the reads, TCRdb lists one record per CDR3 protein. The V and J calls and clone size come from TCRdb's table, not from the authors' own analysis. The sample has about 3,100 distinct CDR3 sequences, 49% seen once. It was unfractionated whole blood from which total RNA was extracted. As to this clonotype: Its specificity is not known.

The genes are TRBV29-1 and TRBJ2-1; TRBD2 matches at 14 bases. This TCR came from a human donor who had alopecia or was a healthy volunteer (not recorded which). Some clones in this sample may be carry-over from other donors' samples. This table probably holds off-target reads from a library built for another chain. The specimen was whole blood. CDR3 loop: CSVAGTSGSIEQFF. Here the CDR3 DNA reads TGCAGCGTCGCTGGGACTAGCGGGAGTATTGAGCAGTTCTTC.